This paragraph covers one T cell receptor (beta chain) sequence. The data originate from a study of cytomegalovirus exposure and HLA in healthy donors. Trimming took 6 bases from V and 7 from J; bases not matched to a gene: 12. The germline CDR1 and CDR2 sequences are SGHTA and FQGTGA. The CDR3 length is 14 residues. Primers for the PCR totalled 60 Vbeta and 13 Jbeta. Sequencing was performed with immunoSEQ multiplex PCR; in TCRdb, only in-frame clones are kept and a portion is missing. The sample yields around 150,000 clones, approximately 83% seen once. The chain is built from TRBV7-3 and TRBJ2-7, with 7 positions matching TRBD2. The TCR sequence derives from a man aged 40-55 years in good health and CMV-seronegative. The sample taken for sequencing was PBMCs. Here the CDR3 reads CASRNEAGAREQYF. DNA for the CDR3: TGTGCCAGCAGGAACGAGGCGGGAGCGAGGGAGCAGTACTTC. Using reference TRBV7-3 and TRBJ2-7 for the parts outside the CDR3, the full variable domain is GAGVSQTPSNKVTEKGKYVELRCDPISGHTALYWYRQSLGQGPEFLIYFQGTGAADDSGLPNDRFFAVRPEGSVSTLKIQRTERGDSAVYLCASRNEAGAREQYFGPGTRLTVT.